This T cell receptor (beta chain) was recovered during a study of OX40 agonist ivuxolimab in advanced cancers. The CDR3 loop spans 14 amino acids. CDR1 is MNHEY and CDR2 is SVGAGI in the germline V gene. For this clone: At one boundary the junction diverges from the germline segment, which might be a read error.

Assay: immunoSEQ multiplex PCR; the TCRdb copy retains only in-frame clones and omits some. The repertoire holds roughly 90,000 clones, with approximately 91% as singletons. V gene TRBV6-5 combines with J gene TRBJ2-2; no definite D call. This TCR was recovered from an adult with an advanced solid tumor such as melanoma, head and neck, liver or kidney cancer. This specimen consisted of CD4+ or CD8+ T cells sorted from blood, obtained in a trial of the OX40 agonist ivuxolimab. CDR3: CASSYSQNSGELFF. CDR3 bases: TGTGCCAGCAGTTACTCCCAGAACAGCGGGGAGCTGTTTTTT.